The TCR beta chain under discussion was sequenced for a study of blood T cell repertoires in COVID-19. Across the study: Sources were T cells, B-cell-depleted T cells, or PBMCs; the material itself was cDNA or gDNA.

This clone was observed a few times. Seattle cases were enrolled at active infection and followed longitudinally. CDR1 is SEHNR, CDR2 FQNEAQ, per germline (reference sequence). Trimming removed 6 bases from V and 7 bases from J, with 22 bases in between. This CDR3 spans 16 amino acids. Study processing details: By means of reference gene primer amplification, nucleated cell counts were estimated. Some clones are missing from TCRdb's copy, which holds only in-frame ones; the method was immunoSEQ multiplex PCR. From that table come the V and J calls and clone size; the DNA was used to work out D and trimming. The top ten clones hold roughly 0.76% of a sample with fewer than 500,000 clones, roughly 89% of them seen once.

The gene calls are TRBV7-9 and TRBJ1-5, with no clear D. What was sequenced was peripheral blood. The receptor's source is a man between 18 and 29 years old with COVID-19, enrolled during active disease. In DNA form, the CDR3 reads TGTGCCAGCAGGTCGCCAGGTAGGAGGGAGAGACAGCCCCAGCATTTT. Translation gives CASRSPGRRERQPQHF.